This record concerns one T cell receptor (beta chain) sequence. The antigen remains unidentified. This may stem from a read error, because a much larger clone lies one nucleotide away. The data were obtained in a study of tumor-infiltrating lymphocytes in primary liver carcinoma. At the level of the study: Patients of both sexes were 30 to 69 years old. Each sample had roughly 3.65 to 7.13 million productive TCRbeta reads regardless of tissue type. Study-level points and caveats: Blood fell significantly below tumors in its top-250-clone fraction (p = 0.039).

CDR1 and CDR2 (germline): SGHDN, FVKESK. This CDR3 is built from 11 residues. Unsorted bulk tissue (about 20-32 mg) underwent RNA and DNA co-extraction. Chronic HBV infection affected patients, none of whom had received treatment. Researchers generated TCR beta cDNA from approximately 0.55 ug of total RNA, relying on a constant-region primer. Each TCR beta library was derived from three nested multiplex PCR rounds that employed slightly modified ARM-PCR. For roughly 11 cycles apiece, the opening two PCR rounds ran with TRBV1-TRBV30 forward primers and a C-beta reverse primer. From the multiplex PCR reads, TCRdb called clonotypes with MiXCR, one entry per CDR3 protein. Among about 75,000 distinct CDR3 sequences listed, about 75% were seen once.

The rearrangement uses TRBV14 and TRBJ2-2, with 7 nucleotides matching TRBD2. The clonotype was recovered from a man aged 40-49 years with primary liver carcinoma and hepatitis B virus infection. Sequencing used tumor-adjacent normal liver tissue. The CDR3 DNA sequence: TGTGCCAGCAGCCAAGTGCGGGAGCTGGTTTTT. Protein: CASSQVRELVF.